Listed here are 10 T cell receptor beta chains from one sample, sequenced in a study of T cells in Graves' hyperthyroidism and ophthalmopathy. The investigators amplified TCR beta CDR3 regions from RNA transcripts. Initially, a first-round RT-PCR of the TCR CDR3 employed the HTBI primer set. Each CDR3 protein gets one entry after TCRdb re-called the multiplex PCR reads with MiXCR. The table has 560,000 or so distinct CDR3 sequences, about half seen once. The sample taken for sequencing was peripheral blood or thyroid tissue (not recorded which). The origin of the receptors is a woman under 30 with Graves' hyperthyroidism.

The J gene is TRBJ1-2, the V gene TRBV20-1; D not certain. This CDR3 spans 12 amino acids. Germline V gene lookup returns CDR1 DFQATT and CDR2 SNEGSKA (reference sequence). Trimming stripped 3 bases from V and 4 bases from J, with 9 bases between. In DNA form, the CDR3 reads TGCAGTGCTAGTCCAGCCCCCTATGGCTACACCTTC. This encodes CSASPAPYGYTF.

The chain links TRBV29-1 to TRBJ2-7; 7 positions match TRBD1. CDR3 size: 11 residues. Trimming cost V 8 bases and J 6 bases; bases outside gene matches: 7. Germline lookup yields CDR1 SQVTM and CDR2 ANQGSEA. The CDR3 sequence: CSSMTGPEQYF. The CDR3 DNA is TGCAGCTCCATGACAGGGCCCGAGCAGTACTTC.

This rearrangement joins TRBV7-9 to TRBJ2-7; unclear D gene. V was trimmed by 5 bases and J by 6 bases, leaving 8 bases between them. This CDR3 has 11 residues. Germline V gene data show CDR1 as SEHNR and CDR2 as FQNEAQ (reference sequence). The CDR3 loop reads CASSASREQYF. The DNA of the CDR3 is TGTGCCAGCAGCGCCTCCCGCGAGCAGTACTTC. Drawing the rest from reference TRBV7-9 and TRBJ2-7, the complete variable domain is DTGVSQNPRHKITKRGQNVTFRCDPISEHNRLYWYRQTLGQGPEFLTYFQNEAQLEKSRLLSDRFSAERPKGSFSTLEIQRTEQGDSAMYLCASSASREQYFGPGTRLTVT.

This chain uses TRBV19 with TRBJ1-1, with TRBD1 matching over 8 bases. The J segment lost 0 bases and the V segment lost 10 bases, leaving 16 bases of the junction unmatched. Germline CDR1 and CDR2: LNHDA and SQIVND (reference sequence). This CDR3 is 17 amino acids long. CDR3 amino acids: CATRKAGQGIMNTEAFF. CDR3 DNA: TGTGCCACCAGGAAAGCAGGACAGGGAATCATGAACACTGAAGCTTTCTTT. Filled out from reference TRBV19 and TRBJ1-1, the complete variable domain reads DGGITQSPKYLFRKEGQNVTLSCEQNLNHDAMYWYRQDPGQGLRLIYYSQIVNDFQKGDIAEGYSVSREKKESFPLTVTSAQKNPTAFYLCATRKAGQGIMNTEAFFGQGTRLTVV.

In regard to this clonotype: A much larger clone is a single base away; this may be a read error. The J gene is TRBJ2-7, the V gene TRBV15; no definite D call. Germline V gene sequence: CDR1 LNHNV, CDR2 YYDKDF (reference sequence). This CDR3 has 15 residues. Trimming took 0 bases from V and 2 from J, leaving 11 bases between them. The CDR3 loop reads CATSRDVERTYEQYF. As DNA, the CDR3 is TGTGCCACCAGCAGAGATGTGGAGCGTACCTACGAGCAGTACTTC.

This clonotype occurred a few times. V and J are TRBV19 and TRBJ2-2; 11 bases line up with TRBD1. The V gene end was trimmed by 10 bases and the J gene end by 6 bases; junction bases not matched to a gene: 7. The CDR3 is 14 residues long. Per germline, CDR1 LNHDA and CDR2 SQIVND (reference sequence). The CDR3 bases are TGTGCCACAACCGGGACAGGGGGTCCCGGGGAGCTGTTTTTT. This sequence encodes CATTGTGGPGELFF.

About this clonotype: The junction does not match germline at one end; this may be a read error. The rearrangement uses TRBV24-1 and TRBJ2-2; TRBD2 is a possible D gene (6 bases). In germline, CDR1 is KGHDR, CDR2 SFDVKD. The CDR3 has 15 residues. CDR3 loop: CAASDLVTSTGELFF. For the CDR3, the DNA is TGTGCCGCCAGTGATTTGGTGACTAGCACCGGGGAGCTGTTTTTT.

Notes on this clonotype: The junction shows a germline mismatch at one end, possibly a read error. The rearrangement links TRBV25-1 to TRBJ1-1; 9 bases fit TRBD1. There are 17 residues in the CDR3. CDR1 is MGHDK, CDR2 SYGVNS, per germline. The DNA for the CDR3 is TGTGCCACCAGTGATTCCCCTATGGGACAGGGGAACACTGAAGCTTTCTTT. It yields the protein CATSDSPMGQGNTEAFF.

The chain has TRBV29-1 and TRBJ1-1; 7 bases are a match to TRBD1. Trimming at V came to 8 bases and at J to 3 bases, leaving 9 bases not matched to a gene. Germline CDR1 SQVTM, CDR2 ANQGSEA. The CDR3 covers 13 residues. CDR3 DNA sequence: TGCAGCACTTTACAGGGGTCGTACACTGAAGCTTTCTTT. This sequence encodes CSTLQGSYTEAFF.

V usage is TRBV6-2 or TRBV6-3 and J usage is TRBJ2-7; a weak D match, TRBD1 (6 bases). V shed 2 bases and J shed 10 bases, with 24 bases lying between them. From germline, CDR1 is MNHEY and CDR2 SVGEGT. This CDR3 is 16 amino acids long. CDR3 DNA: TGTGCCAGCAGTTACACAGGGTGGGGTGCCAGGGCCCCCCAGTACTTC. Translation gives CASSYTGWGARAPQYF.